One and the same sample provided the 30 T cell receptor beta chains below, sequenced in a study of T-cell reconstitution after alpha-beta-depleted transplantation in children. Researchers prepared the TCRbeta library using unique molecular identifiers, the study reports. TCRdb re-analysed the PCR reads in MiXCR, keeping a single row per CDR3 protein. The sample yields about 980,000 distinct CDR3 sequences, about 26% seen once. The source material was PBMCs, mostly from graft donor cells, sampled 360 days after TCRalphabeta/CD19-depleted stem cell transplant. These receptors came from a boy less than two years old who had a stem cell transplant for SCID, so the T cells may come from the graft donor.

Ten or more counts support this clonotype. This chain uses TRBV10-3 with TRBJ2-7; no clear D gene. The germline V gene has CDR1 ENHRY and CDR2 SYGVKD. The CDR3 totals 12 residues. V was cut by 3 bases and J by 3 bases, with 6 bases left in between. This CDR3 is CAISEGSYEQYF. CDR3 in DNA: TGTGCCATCAGTGAAGGCAGCTACGAGCAGTACTTC.

This clonotype showed up many times. The chain recombines TRBV6-5 with TRBJ2-3, with D tentatively TRBD2 (6 bases). Per the germline V gene, CDR1 is MNHEY and CDR2 is SVGAGI. Trimming took 3 bases from V and 2 from J, leaving 12 bases between them. This CDR3 spans 15 amino acids. Written as DNA, the CDR3 is TGTGCCAGCAGTTATACTAGCCCTCCCACAGATACGCAGTATTTT. Protein product: CASSYTSPPTDTQYF.

This clonotype appeared a few times. The chain carries TRBV7-8 and TRBJ2-5; D call uncertain. The CDR3 runs to 14 residues. V shed 5 bases and J shed 3 bases, with 13 bases lying between them. Per germline, CDR1 SGHVS and CDR2 FQNEAQ. The CDR3 protein is CASSTGLYEETQYF. CDR3 in DNA: TGTGCCAGCAGCACGGGCCTTTACGAAGAGACCCAGTACTTC.

This clonotype has more than one count but fewer than ten. The chain joins TRBV28 to TRBJ1-4; TRBD1 is a possible D gene (6 bases). V lost 5 bases to trimming and J lost 5 bases, with 18 bases between them. The CDR3 spans 16 residues. The germline V gene encodes CDR1 MDHEN and CDR2 SYDVKM. The chain's CDR3 is CASSQRSDRKNEKLFF. The CDR3 DNA sequence: TGTGCCAGCAGTCAAAGGTCGGACAGAAAGAATGAAAAACTGTTTTTT. Based on the CDR3 plus reference TRBV28 and TRBJ1-4, the full variable domain is DVKVTQSSRYLVKRTGEKVFLECVQDMDHENMFWYRQDPGLGLRLIYFSYDVKMKEKGDIPEGYSVSREKKERFSLILESASTNQTSMYLCASSQRSDRKNEKLFFGSGTQLSVL.

There are a few counts of this clonotype. The chain recombines TRBV24-1 with TRBJ1-2; the D is unclear. V lost 3 bases to trimming and J lost 0 bases, with 10 bases between them. Per germline, CDR1 KGHDR and CDR2 SFDVKD. The CDR3 runs to 15 residues. CDR3 loop: CATSDTRVANYGYTF. Here the CDR3 DNA reads TGTGCCACCAGTGATACGAGGGTAGCTAACTATGGCTACACCTTC.

The sample holds many counts of this clonotype. V usage is TRBV12-3 or TRBV12-4 and J usage is TRBJ1-3, with D perhaps matching TRBD1 (5 bases). This CDR3 is built from 14 residues. V was clipped by 3 bases and J by 0 bases, with 6 bases between them. DNA for the CDR3: TGTGCCAGCAGTTTTGGGGGCTCTGGAAACACCATATATTTT. This sequence encodes CASSFGGSGNTIYF.

This clonotype was picked up one time. This sequence joins TRBV18 and TRBJ2-7, with D maybe TRBD1 (6 bases). Germline lookup yields CDR1 KGHSH and CDR2 LQKENI. V lost 3 bases, J lost 3 bases, and 24 bases lay in between. The CDR3 is 18 amino acids. The CDR3: CASSPLGQTPGGRYEQYF. CDR3 nucleotide sequence: TGTGCCAGCTCACCCCTCGGACAGACTCCAGGAGGACGCTACGAGCAGTACTTC.

This clonotype has a handful of counts. The chain joins TRBV20-1 to TRBJ2-2; no definite D call. The length of the CDR3 is 16 residues. Trimming pared 1 base from V and 6 bases from J, leaving 18 bases between. Germline V gives CDR1 DFQATT, CDR2 SNEGSKA (reference sequence). The CDR3 DNA follows: TGCAGTGCTAGAGTCCCTAACCCCGCAGAACCCGGGGAGCTGTTTTTT. Protein: CSARVPNPAEPGELFF.

This clonotype is a singleton in its sample. This chain links TRBV12-3 or TRBV12-4 with TRBJ2-1; D is undetermined. The CDR3 covers 14 residues. The V gene lost 3 bases and the J gene lost 3 bases, with 9 bases spanning the gap. CDR3 in amino acids: CASSFVPDYNEQFF. The CDR3 bases are TGTGCCAGCAGTTTTGTCCCTGACTACAATGAGCAGTTCTTC.

The CDR3 loop reads CSPRDPQETQYF. The CDR3 bases are TGCAGTCCCCGGGACCCACAAGAGACCCAGTACTTC. The chain employs TRBV20-1 and TRBJ2-5, with D perhaps assigned TRBD1 or TRBD2 (5 bases each). Germline V CDR1 and CDR2: DFQATT, SNEGSKA (reference sequence). Trimming took 8 bases from V and 2 from J, leaving 12 bases between them. This CDR3 comprises 12 residues.

The chain recombines TRBV5-5 with TRBJ2-3; D is tentatively TRBD1 or TRBD2 (5 bases each). With 0 bases removed from V and 6 bases from J, the gap between germline ends came to 17 bases. The CDR3 spans 16 residues. From germline, CDR1 is SGHKS and CDR2 YYEKEE (reference sequence). The CDR3 is CASSLALGGGADTQYF. CDR3 bases: TGTGCCAGCAGCTTGGCGTTGGGTGGGGGTGCGGATACGCAGTATTTT.

This clonotype was seen only a few times. The J gene is TRBJ2-3, the V gene TRBV12-3 or TRBV12-4, with a tentative D call TRBD1 (9 bases). Trimming took 10 bases from V and 5 from J, leaving 19 bases between them. There are 14 residues in the CDR3. In DNA, the CDR3 is TGTGCCATTAGCGGGACAGGGCCGCAAGATACGCAGTATTTT. Its protein is CAISGTGPQDTQYF.

This rearrangement joins TRBV11-2 to TRBJ2-2; D remains ambiguous. Germline CDR1 is SGHAT and CDR2 is FQNNGV. Trimming pared 6 bases from V and 6 bases from J, leaving 11 bases between. This CDR3 has 13 amino acids. This chain's CDR3 is CASSFDGSGELFF. CDR3 nucleotides: TGTGCCAGCAGTTTTGACGGTTCCGGGGAGCTGTTTTTT.

V is TRBV12-3 or TRBV12-4 and J is TRBJ1-1, with D tentatively TRBD1 (5 bases). V shed 5 bases and J shed 7 bases, with 20 bases lying between them. This CDR3 is built from 15 residues. CDR3 bases: TGTGCCAGCAGTCCTTCGTGGGGCCGAAGTGTTGAAGCTTTCTTT. Encoded protein: CASSPSWGRSVEAFF.

The chain has TRBV29-1 and TRBJ1-4; maybe TRBD1 (5 bases). V was pared by 6 bases and J by 3 bases, with 11 bases between. Germline values: CDR1 SQVTM, CDR2 ANQGSEA. The CDR3 runs 13 residues. DNA for the CDR3: TGCAGCGTGCCCTTGGGGGCTAATGAAAAACTGTTTTTT. Translated, it gives CSVPLGANEKLFF.

This clonotype was found a few times. The chain joins TRBV29-1 to TRBJ1-5; 8 nucleotides match TRBD1. Looked up from germline, CDR1 is SQVTM and CDR2 is ANQGSEA. This CDR3 is 13 amino acids long. J gave up 1 base and V 6 bases, and 2 bases lay outside the gene matches. The DNA of the CDR3 is TGCAGCGTGACAGGGGAGAGCAATCAGCCCCAGCATTTT. This encodes CSVTGESNQPQHF.

The chain employs TRBV4-2 and TRBJ2-1; D gene uncertain. The CDR3 runs 15 residues. The V end was cut by 4 bases, the J end by 4 bases, with 14 bases between. Germline V gives CDR1 LGHNA, CDR2 YNFKEQ. For the CDR3, the DNA is TGTGCCAGCAGCCCACGGTCGGCGCTTTACAATGAGCAGTTCTTC. Encoded protein: CASSPRSALYNEQFF.

The chain employs TRBV28 and TRBJ2-1, with D possibly TRBD1 on 6 matching bases. With 3 bases removed from V and 7 bases from J, the gap between germline ends came to 16 bases. The germline gives CDR1 MDHEN, CDR2 SYDVKM. CDR3 length: 15 residues. Here the CDR3 reads CASSLWDTLGNEQFF. The CDR3 coding sequence is TGTGCCAGCAGTTTGTGGGACACCCTTGGGAATGAGCAGTTCTTC. The entire variable domain, with the rest obtained from reference TRBV28 and TRBJ2-1, is as follows: DVKVTQSSRYLVKRTGEKVFLECVQDMDHENMFWYRQDPGLGLRLIYFSYDVKMKEKGDIPEGYSVSREKKERFSLILESASTNQTSMYLCASSLWDTLGNEQFFGPGTRLTVL.

This chain links TRBV20-1 with TRBJ2-7; 7 bases align to TRBD2. Looked up from germline, CDR1 is DFQATT and CDR2 is SNEGSKA (reference sequence). V shed 0 bases, J shed 0 bases, and the junction held 5 bases outside the gene matches. This CDR3 has 15 amino acids. The CDR3 sequence: CSARDASGSSYEQYF. CDR3 coding DNA: TGCAGTGCTAGAGATGCTAGCGGAAGCTCCTACGAGCAGTACTTC.

The chain carries TRBV11-2 and TRBJ2-5; tentative D call: TRBD2 (8 bases). V was clipped by 3 bases and J by 4 bases, with 24 bases between them. Germline lookup yields CDR1 SGHAT and CDR2 FQNNGV. The CDR3 is made up of 18 amino acids. CDR3: CASSFRGGLGLPRETQYF. The CDR3 nucleotides read TGTGCCAGCAGCTTCAGGGGGGGACTAGGTCTCCCCCGAGAGACCCAGTACTTC.

The chain recombines TRBV2 with TRBJ1-5, with 8 bases fitting TRBD1. Germline CDR1 and CDR2: SNHLY and FYNNEI. The CDR3 length is 15 residues. The V gene end was trimmed by 1 base and the J gene end by 5 bases; junction bases not matched to a gene: 4. The CDR3 region is CASSEEGTGHQPQHF. The CDR3 DNA reads TGTGCCAGCAGTGAAGAGGGGACAGGCCATCAGCCCCAGCATTTT.

V usage is TRBV10-3 and J usage is TRBJ1-1, with 8 positions matching TRBD1. Unmatched junction bases numbered 8, after V lost 9 bases and J lost 5 bases. Germline-derived CDR1 and CDR2 are ENHRY and SYGVKD. This CDR3 region has 13 residues. CDR3 DNA sequence: TGTGCCATGGGGGGACAGGCGGGGACTGAAGCTTTCTTT. Residues: CAMGGQAGTEAFF.

This clonotype was found once. The V and J genes are TRBV25-1 and TRBJ2-2; D assignment may be TRBD1 or TRBD2 (6 bases each). CDR3 length: 13 amino acids. Germline V gives CDR1 MGHDK, CDR2 SYGVNS. Deletions cut 8 bases from V and 4 bases from J, with 11 bases between. The CDR3, as DNA: TGTGCCAGCCATAGGGGGGCCACCGGGGAGCTGTTTTTT. Translation gives CASHRGATGELFF.

This clonotype was counted only a few times. The rearrangement uses TRBV7-7 and TRBJ2-7; 8 bases match TRBD1. The CDR3 is 15 residues long. The J segment lost 1 base and the V segment lost 6 bases, leaving 8 bases of the junction unmatched. The germline V gene encodes CDR1 SSHAT and CDR2 FNYEAQ (reference sequence). CDR3 sequence reads: CASRPDRGLSYEQYF. DNA for the CDR3: TGTGCCAGCAGGCCTGACAGGGGCCTTTCCTACGAGCAGTACTTC.

The gene calls are TRBV5-1 and TRBJ2-7, with D possibly TRBD2 on 6 matching bases. Trimming left V 1 base short and J 0 bases short, with 20 bases between. Germline CDR1 is SGHRS and CDR2 is YFSETQ. The CDR3 runs 18 residues. The CDR3 region has the DNA TGCGCCAGCAGCTTGCCTTGGTTACGCGGGGCAGACTCCTACGAGCAGTACTTC. Amino acids: CASSLPWLRGADSYEQYF.

The genes are TRBV2 and TRBJ2-1, with TRBD2 identical over 9 bases. Unmatched junction bases numbered 7, after V lost 5 bases and J lost 2 bases. Germline lookup yields CDR1 SNHLY and CDR2 FYNNEI. This CDR3 spans 16 amino acids. This CDR3 reads CASSPLGGGAYNEQFF. CDR3 DNA sequence: TGTGCCAGCAGTCCCCTTGGCGGGGGGGCCTACAATGAGCAGTTCTTC.

This clonotype turned up a few times. V is TRBV29-1 and J is TRBJ2-1, with D tentatively TRBD2 (6 bases). The CDR3 length is 14 residues. With 3 bases removed from V and 0 bases from J, the gap between germline ends came to 9 bases. Germline CDR1 and CDR2: SQVTM and ANQGSEA. The CDR3 bases are TGCAGCGTTGATGGGGGGATCTCCTACAATGAGCAGTTCTTC. It specifies CSVDGGISYNEQFF.

This clonotype was counted a few times. The V call is TRBV20-1, the J call TRBJ1-2, with TRBD1 as a possible D gene (5 bases). The CDR3 is made up of 16 amino acids. Trimming cost V 0 bases and J 0 bases, with 14 bases left between them. Germline CDR1 reads DFQATT; CDR2 reads SNEGSKA (reference sequence). In nucleotides, the CDR3 is TGCAGTGCTAGAGATGGTGGGGGTACTACTAACTATGGCTACACCTTC. It translates to CSARDGGGTTNYGYTF.

In regard to this clonotype: A read error may be the cause here, since a much bigger clone is one base away. The chain uses TRBV11-3 and TRBJ2-2; D ambiguous. Trimming shortened V by 5 bases and J by 0 bases, and 4 bases separated the two germline ends. CDR3 size: 13 residues. The germline gives CDR1 SGHNT, CDR2 YENEEA. The CDR3 loop is CASSRPNTGELFF. Here the CDR3 DNA reads TGTGCCAGCAGCAGGCCGAACACCGGGGAGCTGTTTTTT.

The chain joins TRBV11-2 to TRBJ1-6; no clear D. The germline CDR1 and CDR2 sequences are SGHAT and FQNNGV. The CDR3 sequence is 10 residues long. V was pared by 6 bases and J by 11 bases, with 5 bases between. CDR3 nucleotide sequence: TGTGCCAGCAGTGGGCCACCCCTCCACTTT. Its protein is CASSGPPLHF.